The present T cell receptor beta chain was sequenced within a study of control samples from healthy donors and cancer patients. The germline V and J ends were trimmed by 7 bases and 5 bases, with 14 bases remaining between them. From germline, CDR1 is SQVTM and CDR2 ANQGSEA. The CDR3 is made up of 13 amino acids. Data came from immunoSEQ multiplex PCR; TCRdb stores just in-frame clones and leaves some out. The sample has fewer than 95,000 clones; more than 75% are singletons. This clonotype was obtained from a woman aged 40 to 50 in good health. J is TRBJ1-4 and V is TRBV29-1, with D maybe TRBD1 (6 bases). Material: blood. CDR3 amino acids: CSADTTGNEKLFF. CDR3 bases: TGCAGCGCCGATACGACAGGAAATGAAAAACTGTTTTTT.